This T cell receptor (beta chain) derives from a study of beta chain features in type 1 diabetes. General study results and limits: Patients with Type 1 diabetes showed moderately but significantly shorter TCRB CDR3s in all four CD4+ subsets.

CDR1 is SGHVS and CDR2 is FNYEAQ in the germline V gene. Trimming removed 0 bases at V and 5 bases at J, with 8 bases between. The CDR3 has 14 residues. This clone was seen more than once but under ten times. Its cognate antigen is unknown. Investigators reverse transcribed all isolated RNA, so they sequenced expressed TCRB transcripts. Generated by immunoSEQ multiplex PCR, the TCRdb table keeps only in-frame clones and is missing some. The sample holds about 270,000 clones, 14% seen once. Sequenced sample: naive CD4+ T cells from blood. J is TRBJ2-1 and V is TRBV7-6; weak D call: TRBD1 (5 bases). This TCR was recovered from a man in his thirties or forties with type 1 diabetes. CDR3 sequence (DNA): TGTGCCAGCAGCTTAGCGCCAGGGAACAATGAGCAGTTCTTC. As protein: CASSLAPGNNEQFF.